Each of the 32 T cell receptor beta chains below was sequenced from the same sample in a study of cytomegalovirus exposure and HLA in healthy donors. The primer mix had 60 Vbeta and 13 Jbeta primers. Repertoires were generated with immunoSEQ multiplex PCR, while TCRdb's copy carries only in-frame clones and drops some. The data contain 150,000 to 200,000 clones, roughly four fifths of them singletons. Sequenced material: PBMCs. The receptors were gathered from a middle-aged man in good health and CMV-seronegative.

J is TRBJ1-2 and V is TRBV28, with D possibly TRBD1 on 6 matching bases. V was shortened by 8 bases and J by 5 bases, with 21 bases between the two germline ends. Per germline, CDR1 MDHEN and CDR2 SYDVKM. The length of the CDR3 is 15 residues. CDR3 in amino acids: CASRDNKYRSYGYTF. The CDR3 nucleotides read TGTGCCAGCCGGGACAACAAATACCGAAGTTATGGCTACACCTTC.

Notes on this clone: Germline and junction disagree at one end, which may indicate a read error. The rearrangement uses TRBV7-9 and TRBJ1-2, with D unresolved. Per germline, CDR1 SEHNR and CDR2 FQNEAQ (reference sequence). The length of the CDR3 is 16 residues. DNA for the CDR3: TGTTCCAGCAGCCCCAGGCAGTCGGACTGGAACTATGGCTACACCTTC. Its protein is CSSSPRQSDWNYGYTF.

This clone showed up just a few times. V and J are TRBV7-2 and TRBJ2-3, with D maybe TRBD2 (5 bases). This CDR3 contains 14 residues. Trimming stripped 6 bases from V and 4 bases from J, with 14 bases between. Germline-derived CDR1 and CDR2 are SGHTA and FQGNSA. Written as DNA, the CDR3 is TGTGCCAGCAGTCTACACGCGAGGGCAGATACGCAGTATTTT. It specifies CASSLHARADTQYF.

This clone has more than one count but fewer than ten. The rearrangement links TRBV19 to TRBJ2-1, with D maybe TRBD2 (6 bases). Trimming removed 7 bases at V and 0 bases at J, with 16 bases between. Germline V lookup: CDR1 LNHDA, CDR2 SQIVND (reference sequence). The CDR3 has 16 amino acids. The CDR3 protein is CASTGRDGSSYNEQFF. CDR3 DNA sequence: TGTGCCAGTACCGGACGGGACGGGAGCTCCTACAATGAGCAGTTCTTC. Together with reference TRBV19 and TRBJ2-1, the CDR3 gives the full variable domain: DGGITQSPKYLFRKEGQNVTLSCEQNLNHDAMYWYRQDPGQGLRLIYYSQIVNDFQKGDIAEGYSVSREKKESFPLTVTSAQKNPTAFYLCASTGRDGSSYNEQFFGPGTRLTVL.

As for this clone: An end of the junction differs from the germline gene, which may be a read error. The CDR3 sequence: CASSFRGSGTLLAKNSQYF. The CDR3 nucleotides are TGTGCCAGCAGCTTCAGGGGTAGCGGGACCCTTCTAGCCAAAAACAGTCAGTACTTC. V and J are TRBV7-2 and TRBJ2-4; TRBD2 aligns across 8 bases. Germline V CDR1 and CDR2: SGHTA, FQGNSA. The CDR3 totals 19 residues.

This clone has just a few counts. In nucleotides, the CDR3 is TGTGCCAGCAGTTACGGAGTTATGGAGACCCAGTACTTC. As protein: CASSYGVMETQYF. The chain has TRBV7-3 and TRBJ2-5; D gene ambiguous. Germline V CDR1 and CDR2: SGHTA, FQGTGA. The CDR3 loop spans 13 amino acids. Between the trimmed V and J ends, which lost 6 bases and 5 bases, there was a span of 13 bases. Combining the CDR3 with reference TRBV7-3 and TRBJ2-5 gives the whole variable domain GAGVSQTPSNKVTEKGKYVELRCDPISGHTALYWYRQSLGQGPEFLIYFQGTGAADDSGLPNDRFFAVRPEGSVSTLKIQRTERGDSAVYLCASSYGVMETQYFGPGTRLLVL.

V gene TRBV9 combines with J gene TRBJ2-1, with D unresolved. The CDR3 length is 13 residues. Germline values: CDR1 SGDLS, CDR2 YYNGEE. The germline V and J ends were trimmed by 3 bases and 4 bases, with 8 bases remaining between them. This CDR3 is CASSARLYNEQFF. In DNA form, the CDR3 reads TGTGCCAGCAGCGCCCGTCTTTACAATGAGCAGTTCTTC. Together with reference TRBV9 and TRBJ2-1, the CDR3 gives the full variable domain: DSGVTQTPKHLITATGQRVTLRCSPRSGDLSVYWYQQSLDQGLQFLIQYYNGEERAKGNILERFSAQQFPDLHSELNLSSLELGDSALYFCASSARLYNEQFFGPGTRLTVL.

The chain recombines TRBV9 with TRBJ2-7; D is ambiguous. Trimming took off 0 bases at V and 0 bases at J, with 7 bases between the two ends. This CDR3 has 14 amino acids. Germline V gene data show CDR1 as SGDLS and CDR2 as YYNGEE. CDR3 sequence: CASSVAESSYEQYF. The CDR3 DNA sequence: TGTGCCAGCAGCGTAGCCGAGAGCTCCTACGAGCAGTACTTC.

Only a few counts were recorded for this clone. The genes are TRBV7-8 and TRBJ1-1; D remains ambiguous. The CDR3 is made up of 15 amino acids. From germline, CDR1 is SGHVS and CDR2 FQNEAQ. The ends were cut back, 1 base at V and 3 bases at J, with 12 bases in the middle. The CDR3 coding sequence is TGTGCCAGCAGCTTAGGGGAGGGAAAGTACACTGAAGCTTTCTTT. Encoded protein: CASSLGEGKYTEAFF.

The chain joins TRBV6-5 to TRBJ2-2; a possible D gene is TRBD2 (6 bases). With 4 bases removed from V and 7 bases from J, the gap between germline ends came to 13 bases. CDR3 length: 14 residues. Germline lookup yields CDR1 MNHEY and CDR2 SVGAGI. DNA for the CDR3: TGTGCCAGCAGTTCGACTAGTCTGGTCGGGGAGCTGTTTTTT. As protein: CASSSTSLVGELFF.

The chain couples TRBV5-4 to TRBJ1-2; tentative D call: TRBD1 (5 bases). Trimming stripped 5 bases from V and 4 bases from J, with 15 bases between. Per germline, CDR1 SGHNT and CDR2 YYREEE (reference sequence). The CDR3 length is 14 residues. Written as DNA, the CDR3 is TGTGCCAGCAGTCCATTGGGGGGAAGCTATGGCTACACCTTC. Encoded protein: CASSPLGGSYGYTF.

The chain combines TRBV5-6 with TRBJ2-7; 7 nucleotides match TRBD1. CDR3 length: 14 residues. CDR1 is SGHDT and CDR2 is YYEEEE in the germline V gene. The V and J ends lost 5 bases and 2 bases, in that order; junction bases with no gene match: 7. The CDR3 bases are TGTGCCAGCAGTTTTTCAGGGGGTACCTACGAGCAGTACTTC. Translation: CASSFSGGTYEQYF.

CDR3 in DNA: TGTGCCAGCAGCCCCAATCTCGGGGCGGGAACACGGGAGCAGTACGTC. Its protein is CASSPNLGAGTREQYV. J is TRBJ2-7 and V is TRBV28; TRBD2 might be the D (6 bases). The CDR3 runs 16 residues. V dropped 6 bases and J dropped 7 bases, with 25 bases sitting between them. Germline V gene sequence: CDR1 MDHEN, CDR2 SYDVKM.

The CDR3 sequence is CASSVDRANYGYTF. The CDR3 DNA reads as TGCGCCAGCAGCGTTGACAGAGCTAACTATGGCTACACCTTC. The chain combines TRBV4-1 with TRBJ1-2, with a weak D call TRBD1 (5 bases). The CDR3 runs to 14 residues. The V end lost 5 bases, the J end lost 0 bases, and 10 bases lay between the germline ends. The germline V gene encodes CDR1 MGHRA and CDR2 YSYEKL.

This clone was detected a few times. V is TRBV7-2 and J is TRBJ2-5; D is undetermined. In germline, CDR1 is SGHTA, CDR2 FQGNSA. This CDR3 has 15 residues. The germline V and J ends were trimmed by 4 bases and 7 bases, with 19 bases remaining between them. This CDR3 reads CASSSRVALGGTQYF. CDR3 nucleotide sequence: TGTGCCAGCAGCTCCCGGGTGGCACTCGGTGGGACCCAGTACTTC.

The chain is built from TRBV28 and TRBJ2-7; 7 bases fit TRBD1. CDR1 and CDR2 (germline): MDHEN, SYDVKM. V was clipped by 2 bases and J by 7 bases; unmatched bases: 5. This CDR3 comprises 13 residues. This CDR3 reads CASSLPTGREQYF. CDR3 DNA sequence: TGTGCCAGCAGTTTACCGACAGGGCGAGAGCAGTACTTC.

The V and J genes are TRBV5-4 and TRBJ2-1; no definite D call. From germline, CDR1 is SGHNT and CDR2 YYREEE (reference sequence). CDR3 size: 14 residues. With 1 base removed from V and 6 bases from J, the gap between germline ends came to 11 bases. The CDR3 is CASSLISSGNEQFF. The CDR3, as DNA: TGTGCCAGCAGCTTGATCTCTTCAGGCAATGAGCAGTTCTTC.

The rearrangement joins TRBV2 to TRBJ2-1; 7 bases fit TRBD2. This CDR3 is built from 15 residues. From germline, CDR1 is SNHLY and CDR2 FYNNEI. Unmatched junction bases numbered 12, after V lost 6 bases and J lost 7 bases. The CDR3 sequence is CASRGGTVTYNEQFF. The CDR3 nucleotides read TGTGCCAGCAGGGGGGGGACCGTCACTTATAATGAGCAGTTCTTC. The full variable domain, in which reference TRBV2 and TRBJ2-1 provide the parts outside the CDR3, is EPEVTQTPSHQVTQMGQEVILRCVPISNHLYFYWYRQILGQKVEFLVSFYNNEISEKSEIFDDQFSVERPDGSNFTLKIRSTKLEDSAMYFCASRGGTVTYNEQFFGPGTRLTVL.

This chain connects TRBV4-1 to TRBJ1-2; 7 nucleotides line up with TRBD1. Trimming at V came to 4 bases and at J to 3 bases, leaving 11 bases not matched to a gene. Germline CDR1 reads MGHRA; CDR2 reads YSYEKL. The CDR3 is 16 residues long. CDR3 nucleotides: TGCGCCAGCAGCCCCTACATGAGGGGGCCGGACTATGGCTACACCTTC. As protein: CASSPYMRGPDYGYTF.

The chain uses TRBV5-1 and TRBJ2-1; D unclear. This CDR3 region has 17 residues. With 3 bases removed from V and 0 bases from J, the gap between germline ends came to 16 bases. Germline CDR1 reads SGHRS; CDR2 reads YFSETQ. The CDR3 DNA is TGCGCCAGCAGCTCCCCTGATGGGCGAAGCTCCTACAATGAGCAGTTCTTC. Amino acid sequence: CASSSPDGRSSYNEQFF.

This clone was seen a handful of times. The rearrangement uses TRBV15 and TRBJ1-2, with D possibly TRBD1 on 6 matching bases. CDR1 is LNHNV, CDR2 YYDKDF, per germline (reference sequence). Trimming left V 0 bases short and J 6 bases short, with 11 bases between. The CDR3 length is 14 residues. CDR3 DNA: TGTGCCACCAGCAGAGATCGTGCAGGGGATGGCTACACCTTC. Its translation is CATSRDRAGDGYTF.

This clone appeared a single time. The chain has TRBV13 and TRBJ2-7; D is ambiguous. The germline gives CDR1 PRHDT, CDR2 FYEKMQ (reference sequence). Trimming took off 7 bases at V and 4 bases at J, with 17 bases between the two ends. The CDR3 runs 14 residues. CDR3 amino acids: CASTNRADFYEQYF. The CDR3 nucleotides are TGTGCCAGCACAAACCGAGCCGATTTTTACGAGCAGTACTTC.

The CDR3 DNA reads as TGTGCCAGCAGTGAAGCGGACAGCCTGTTTAGTTACGTC. Protein product: CASSEADSLFSYV. The gene calls are TRBV6-1 and TRBJ2-7; D perhaps matches TRBD1 (6 bases). The CDR3 is 13 amino acids. Germline CDR1 is MNHNS and CDR2 is SASEGT. V lost 0 bases to trimming and J lost 13 bases, with 16 bases between them.

The chain employs TRBV25-1 and TRBJ2-3, with D possibly matching TRBD2 (5 bases). Germline V gene sequence: CDR1 MGHDK, CDR2 SYGVNS. The CDR3 extends over 14 amino acids. V was cut by 6 bases and J by 0 bases, with 10 bases left in between. CDR3 protein: CASSRAASTDTQYF. In nucleotides, the CDR3 is TGTGCCAGCAGCAGAGCGGCTAGCACAGATACGCAGTATTTT.

The chain combines TRBV30 with TRBJ2-1; the D gene is possibly TRBD1 (5 bases). CDR3 length: 12 residues. Trimming removed 0 bases at V and 6 bases at J, with 6 bases between. Germline CDR1 and CDR2: GTSNPN and SVGIG (reference sequence). The CDR3 DNA is TGTGCCTGGAGTGTACAGGCCAATGAGCAGTTCTTC. It translates to CAWSVQANEQFF.

This clone was seen a few times. The rearrangement links TRBV7-3 to TRBJ2-2; D perhaps matches TRBD1 (7 bases). Germline CDR1 is SGHTA and CDR2 is FQGTGA. CDR3 length: 17 residues. Trimming stripped 0 bases from V and 2 bases from J, with 13 bases between. This chain's CDR3 is CASSLTRDSLNTGELFF. The CDR3 DNA reads as TGTGCCAGCAGCTTAACGCGGGACAGCCTTAACACCGGGGAGCTGTTTTTT.

This chain uses TRBV7-2 with TRBJ2-7; 9 bases match TRBD2. The length of the CDR3 is 12 residues. Germline CDR1 reads SGHTA; CDR2 reads FQGNSA. V shed 3 bases, J shed 8 bases, and the junction held 2 bases outside the gene matches. CDR3 residues: CASSLGTSKQYF. In DNA form, the CDR3 reads TGTGCCAGCAGCTTGGGGACTAGCAAGCAGTACTTC.

The chain couples TRBV6-5 to TRBJ2-2; the match to TRBD1 covers 7 bases. The ends lost 0 bases at V and 5 bases at J; junction bases unmatched: 6. The CDR3 is made up of 16 amino acids. Germline CDR1 and CDR2: MNHEY and SVGAGI. CDR3 sequence (DNA): TGTGCCAGCAGTTACTCCCTCGCAGGGGGTACCGGGGAGCTGTTTTTT. It translates to CASSYSLAGGTGELFF.

The chain uses TRBV5-4 and TRBJ1-2; TRBD1 matches 8 bases. CDR3 length: 15 amino acids. In germline, CDR1 is SGHNT, CDR2 YYREEE (reference sequence). V lost 3 bases and J lost 3; bases outside the gene matches: 7. The CDR3 nucleotides read TGTGCCAGCAGCTCGAACAGGGGGAGGGACTATGGCTACACCTTC. Translated: CASSSNRGRDYGYTF.

CDR3 in DNA: TGTGCCAGCAGCCGATACAGGGCTGACGAGCAGTACTTC. Protein product: CASSRYRADEQYF. The genes are TRBV7-2 and TRBJ2-7, with D possibly TRBD1 on 6 matching bases. Per the germline V gene, CDR1 is SGHTA and CDR2 is FQGNSA. This CDR3 spans 13 amino acids. With 5 bases removed from V and 5 bases from J, the gap between germline ends came to 13 bases.

V is TRBV19 and J is TRBJ2-1; 8 positions match TRBD2. This CDR3 is built from 15 residues. J was trimmed by 4 bases and V by 1 base; bases with no gene match: 3. Germline V gene sequence: CDR1 LNHDA, CDR2 SQIVND (reference sequence). The CDR3 here is CASSIAGGRYNEQFF. The CDR3 DNA reads TGTGCCAGTAGTATAGCGGGAGGGCGATACAATGAGCAGTTCTTC.

The V call is TRBV7-9, the J call TRBJ1-5, with D unclear. The germline CDR1 and CDR2 sequences are SEHNR and FQNEAQ (reference sequence). V was cut by 5 bases and J by 4 bases, with 12 bases left in between. This CDR3 has 14 amino acids. In DNA, the CDR3 is TGTGCCAGCAGCCCCGAGGGAAGGAATCAGCCCCAGCATTTT. This encodes CASSPEGRNQPQHF.